The rows below give T cell receptor beta chains drawn from one sample of a study of long-term antiretroviral therapy in people with HIV. The assay was immunoSEQ multiplex PCR, and TCRdb's table has in-frame clones only and misses some. Among 25,000 to 35,000 clones listed, 70% to 90% were seen once. Here the sequenced sample was unsorted PBMCs, taken 0.8 years before starting antiretroviral therapy. These TCRs come from a man aged 18 to 29 with HIV. Each CDR3 is given with its conserved first and last residue. Each record gives: V gene, clone size, CDR3 protein. Rows give clone size only sometimes, using once, few, many, or a class for an expanded clone.

>TRBV6-5|few
CASSHDPYEQYF
>TRBV6-1|-
CASSDLPYNEQFF
>TRBV13|-
CASSSGGSETQYF
>TRBV4-3|-
CASSQGGAFRGYTF
>TRBV7-2|-
CASSLGRNNEQYF
>TRBV7-3|few
CASSSPDRGSTEAFF
>TRBV27|-
CASRPLQGAAPPLF
>TRBV19|-
CASSPGGSLYEQFF
>TRBV10-3|-
CAIGGLAGGADTQYF
>TRBV12-5|few
CASGRDGLNTGELFF
>TRBV5-1|-
CASRVESGETQYF
>TRBV10-3|-
CAISASTGTQETQYF
>TRBV5-1|once
CASSLAVEETQYF
>TRBV14|-
CASSQLQGVKQYF